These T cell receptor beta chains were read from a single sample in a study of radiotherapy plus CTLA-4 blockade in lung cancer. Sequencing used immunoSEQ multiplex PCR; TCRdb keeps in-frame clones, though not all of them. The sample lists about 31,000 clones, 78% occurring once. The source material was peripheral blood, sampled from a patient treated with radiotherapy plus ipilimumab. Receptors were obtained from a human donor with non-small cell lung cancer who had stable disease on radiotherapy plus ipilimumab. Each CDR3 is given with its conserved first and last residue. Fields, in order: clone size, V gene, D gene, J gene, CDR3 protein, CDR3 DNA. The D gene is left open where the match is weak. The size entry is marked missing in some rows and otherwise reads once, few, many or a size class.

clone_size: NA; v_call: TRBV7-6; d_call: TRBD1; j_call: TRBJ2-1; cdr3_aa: CASSTRQGKGNEQFF; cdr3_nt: TGTGCCAGCAGCACCAGACAGGGGAAAGGCAATGAGCAGTTCTTC
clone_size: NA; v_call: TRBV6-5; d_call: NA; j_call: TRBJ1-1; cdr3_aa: CASSYVPTQGEAFF; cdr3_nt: TGTGCCAGCAGTTACGTCCCCACCCAGGGTGAAGCTTTCTTT
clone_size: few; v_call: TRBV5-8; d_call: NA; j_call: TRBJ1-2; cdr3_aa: CASSLYGRIDYGYTF; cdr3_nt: TGTGCCAGCAGCTTGTACGGAAGAATAGACTATGGCTACACCTTC
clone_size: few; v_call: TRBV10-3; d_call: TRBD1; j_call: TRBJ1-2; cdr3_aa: CATQNRGSNYGYTF; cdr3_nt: TGTGCCACCCAAAACAGGGGGTCTAACTATGGCTACACCTTC
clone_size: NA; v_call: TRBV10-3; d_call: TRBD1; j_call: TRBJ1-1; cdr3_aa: CAISGGQGGNTEAFF; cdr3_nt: TGTGCCATCAGTGGGGGACAGGGAGGGAACACTGAAGCTTTCTTT
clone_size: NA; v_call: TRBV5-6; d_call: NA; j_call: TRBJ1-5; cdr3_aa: CASSLYSGYRGNQPQHF; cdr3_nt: TGTGCCAGCAGCTTGTACTCGGGTTACCGGGGGAATCAGCCCCAGCATTTT
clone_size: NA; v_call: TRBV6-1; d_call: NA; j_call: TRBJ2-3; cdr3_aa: CASTEGPGPTDTQYF; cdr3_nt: TGTGCCAGCACCGAGGGCCCGGGACCCACAGATACGCAGTATTTT
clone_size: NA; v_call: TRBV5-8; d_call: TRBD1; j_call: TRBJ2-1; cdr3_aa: CASSLSFRSGGNNEQFF; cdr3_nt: TGTGCCAGCAGCTTGAGTTTCCGGTCAGGGGGTAACAATGAGCAGTTCTTC
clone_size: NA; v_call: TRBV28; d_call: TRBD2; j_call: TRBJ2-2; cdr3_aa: CASTSGGANTGELFF; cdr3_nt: TGTGCCAGCACTAGCGGGGGGGCTAACACCGGGGAGCTGTTTTTT
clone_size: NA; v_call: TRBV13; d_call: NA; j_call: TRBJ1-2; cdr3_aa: CASRGLDYGYTF; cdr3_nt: TGTGCCAGCAGGGGACTGGACTATGGCTACACCTTC
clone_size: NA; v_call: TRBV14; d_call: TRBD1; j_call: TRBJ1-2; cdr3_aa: CASSRPGGLSYGYTF; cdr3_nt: TGTGCCAGCAGCCGACCAGGGGGTCTTAGCTATGGCTACACCTTC
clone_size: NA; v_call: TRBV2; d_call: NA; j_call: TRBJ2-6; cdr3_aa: CASSPEGVTYSGANVLTF; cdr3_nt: TGTGCCAGCAGCCCTGAAGGGGTGACCTACTCTGGGGCCAACGTCCTGACTTTC
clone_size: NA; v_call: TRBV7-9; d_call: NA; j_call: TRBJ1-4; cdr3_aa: CASRADSPNEKLFF; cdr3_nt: TGTGCCAGCAGGGCGGACAGTCCCAATGAAAAACTGTTTTTT
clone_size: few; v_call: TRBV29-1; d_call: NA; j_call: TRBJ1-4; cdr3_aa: CSVAWQLTLVYRKRRREKLFF; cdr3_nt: TGCAGCGTTGCCTGGCAGTTGACGTTGGTTTATAGAAAGCGCCGACGTGAAAAACTGTTTTTT